The T cell receptor beta chain described here comes from a study of vaccination and CD4 T cells after COVID-19. Across the study: Convalescent individuals numbered four females and six males, two being Hispanic.

Oncomine TCR Beta short-read sequencing was applied to DNA from cultured CD4+ T cells. MiXCR, applied by TCRdb to the PCR reads, yields one record per CDR3 protein. The table records under 20,000 distinct CDR3 sequences, roughly 50% of them present only once. Only a few counts were recorded for this clonotype. Antigen: not known. Unmatched junction bases numbered 8, after V lost 6 bases and J lost 7 bases. The CDR3 is 13 amino acids. Study-level findings and limits: In convalescent patients, 304 of 307 vaccine-specific clones were mono-reactive for SARS-CoV-2 spike.

Treatment noted: approximately 10-day PBMC culture with coronavirus spike peptide pools or control peptides (ViraFEST assay). The V gene is TRBV12-3 or TRBV12-4, the J gene TRBJ1-2, with 7 nucleotides matching TRBD1. The sequence was obtained from a human donor who had recovered from COVID-19. Material: CD4+ T cells from blood, cultured in vitro. The CDR3 coding sequence is TGTGCCAGCAGAGATACAGGGGCAGGTGGCTACACCTTC. It yields the protein CASRDTGAGGYTF.